What follows are 9 T cell receptor beta chains derived from one specimen sequenced in a study of early T cells in non-severe SARS-CoV-2 infection. Each CDR3 protein is one row after TCRdb ran MiXCR on the 5' RACE reads. Counted here are about 77,000 distinct CDR3 sequences, around 17% occurring once; the ten biggest clones make up 2.9%. Input material: whole blood. The receptor set was obtained from an adult who was a healthcare worker with PCR-confirmed SARS-CoV-2 infection or an uninfected control (not recorded which).

This clonotype was seen only a few times. The rearrangement joins TRBV11-3 to TRBJ2-6; no clear D gene. Germline values: CDR1 SGHNT, CDR2 YENEEA. Deletions cut 5 bases from V and 0 bases from J, with 8 bases between. CDR3 size: 15 residues. For the CDR3, the DNA is TGTGCCAGCAGCCGACGGATCTCTGGGGCCAACGTCCTGACTTTC. Translation: CASSRRISGANVLTF.

At least ten counts were recorded for this clonotype. This rearrangement joins TRBV2 to TRBJ2-1; D may be TRBD1 (7 bases). The CDR3 loop spans 14 amino acids. Trimming stripped 3 bases from V and 7 bases from J, with 13 bases between. CDR1 and CDR2 from the germline V gene are SNHLY and FYNNEI. The CDR3: CASSERGRGNEQFF. CDR3 DNA sequence: TGTGCCAGCAGTGAGCGGGGCAGGGGGAATGAGCAGTTCTTC. Complete variable domain (other parts from reference TRBV2 and TRBJ2-1): EPEVTQTPSHQVTQMGQEVILRCVPISNHLYFYWYRQILGQKVEFLVSFYNNEISEKSEIFDDQFSVERPDGSNFTLKIRSTKLEDSAMYFCASSERGRGNEQFFGPGTRLTVL.

The V call is TRBV19, the J call TRBJ1-5; 11 bases line up with TRBD1. Germline loops: CDR1 LNHDA, CDR2 SQIVND (reference sequence). With 4 bases clipped from V and 7 bases from J, the junction kept 9 bases outside the gene matches. CDR3 size: 16 residues. The DNA of the CDR3 is TGTGCCAGTAGTACCCGGGACAGGGGGTCTCGGCAGCCCCAGCATTTT. Translating gives CASSTRDRGSRQPQHF.

The chain joins TRBV7-9 to TRBJ2-7; 15 nucleotides line up with TRBD2. Germline CDR1 is SEHNR and CDR2 is FQNEAQ (reference sequence). There are 20 residues in the CDR3. The ends lost 5 bases at V and 3 bases at J; junction bases unmatched: 17. DNA for the CDR3: TGTGCCAGCAGCCCCGGACTAGCGGGAGGGTTTACGCGAGGGTACTACGAGCAGTACTTC. Encoded protein: CASSPGLAGGFTRGYYEQYF.

DNA of the CDR3: TGTGCCAGCAGTTGGCGGGGGGCAATAACTAATGAAAAACTGTTTTTT. This translates into CASSWRGAITNEKLFF. The V and J genes are TRBV6-2 or TRBV6-3 and TRBJ1-4, with a tentative D call TRBD1 (6 bases). Germline CDR1 and CDR2: MNHEY and SVGEGT. CDR3 length: 16 residues. V was clipped by 4 bases and J by 1 base, with 13 bases between them.

V is TRBV3-1 and J is TRBJ2-1; TRBD1 aligns across 10 bases. Germline trimming cut 6 bases from V and 4 bases from J; bases unmatched to any gene: 6. Germline V lookup: CDR1 LGHDT, CDR2 YNNKEL (reference sequence). The CDR3 has 15 residues. The CDR3 region has the DNA TGTGCCAGCAGGTCTAGGGACAGGGGATACAATGAGCAGTTCTTC. Its protein is CASRSRDRGYNEQFF.

The DNA for the CDR3 is TGTGCTAGCGCCCCTGCGTCTGAAGCTTTCTTT. Its translation is CASAPASEAFF. The chain links TRBV12-5 to TRBJ1-1; D is uncertain. V shed 9 bases and J shed 6 bases, with 11 bases lying between them. Germline CDR1 and CDR2: LGHNT and FRNRAP. The CDR3 has 11 residues.

This chain uses TRBV29-1 with TRBJ1-3; 10 bases are a match to TRBD1. Germline V gives CDR1 SQVTM, CDR2 ANQGSEA. The V gene end was trimmed by 8 bases and the J gene end by 2 bases; junction bases not matched to a gene: 6. The CDR3 runs 14 residues. The CDR3 DNA is TGCAGCCATTCTGGGACAGGGGCTGGAAACACCATATATTTT. Its protein is CSHSGTGAGNTIYF.

The chain is built from TRBV9 and TRBJ2-3, with TRBD2 identical over 14 bases. The V gene end was trimmed by 4 bases and the J gene end by 3 bases; junction bases not matched to a gene: 7. The CDR3 is 17 amino acids. The germline V gene encodes CDR1 SGDLS and CDR2 YYNGEE. In DNA, the CDR3 is TGTGCCAGCAGCATCCACAGGACTAGCGGGAGGACAGATACGCAGTATTTT. Translated: CASSIHRTSGRTDTQYF.